Described below is a single T cell receptor beta chain sequence and its context. Method: immunoSEQ multiplex PCR; TCRdb's copy keeps in-frame clones and lacks some. The sample shows about 340,000 clones, around 70% of them seen only once. These data belong to a study of shared clonotypes between healthy human individuals. In the study overall: Donors consisted of two women and a few men between 18 and 49.

Trimming at V came to 0 bases and at J to 6 bases, leaving 9 bases not matched to a gene. The germline gives CDR1 KGHSH, CDR2 LQKENI. CDR3 length equals 17 residues. This sequence joins TRBV18 and TRBJ1-1; 11 bases line up with TRBD1. Sequencing input: memory CD4+ T cells sorted from blood. As for subset: CD45RA-negative fraction. This sequence originates from a man aged 30-40 years in good health. CDR3 nucleotide sequence: TGTGCCAGCTCACCACCGGGGTTTGGGGACAGGGGGTCTGAAGCTTTCTTT. Protein sequence: CASSPPGFGDRGSEAFF.